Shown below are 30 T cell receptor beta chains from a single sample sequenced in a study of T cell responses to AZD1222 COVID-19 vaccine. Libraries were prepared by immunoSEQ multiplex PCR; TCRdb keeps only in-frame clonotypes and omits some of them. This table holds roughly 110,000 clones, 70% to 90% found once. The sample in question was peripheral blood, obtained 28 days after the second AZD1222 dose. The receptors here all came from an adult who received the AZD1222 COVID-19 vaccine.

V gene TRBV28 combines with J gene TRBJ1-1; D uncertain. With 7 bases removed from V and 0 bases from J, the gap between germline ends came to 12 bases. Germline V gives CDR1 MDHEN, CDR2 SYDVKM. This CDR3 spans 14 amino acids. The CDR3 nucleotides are TGTGCCAGCATCCCCTCGTGGGTGAACACTGAAGCTTTCTTT. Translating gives CASIPSWVNTEAFF.

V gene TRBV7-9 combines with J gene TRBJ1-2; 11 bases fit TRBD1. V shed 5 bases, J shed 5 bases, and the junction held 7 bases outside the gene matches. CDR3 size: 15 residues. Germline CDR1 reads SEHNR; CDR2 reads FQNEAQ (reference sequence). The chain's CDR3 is CASSAGTGGLYGYTF. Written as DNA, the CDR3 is TGTGCCAGCAGCGCCGGGACAGGGGGATTATATGGCTACACCTTC. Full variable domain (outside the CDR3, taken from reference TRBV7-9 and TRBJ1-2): DTGVSQNPRHKITKRGQNVTFRCDPISEHNRLYWYRQTLGQGPEFLTYFQNEAQLEKSRLLSDRFSAERPKGSFSTLEIQRTEQGDSAMYLCASSAGTGGLYGYTFGSGTRLTVV.

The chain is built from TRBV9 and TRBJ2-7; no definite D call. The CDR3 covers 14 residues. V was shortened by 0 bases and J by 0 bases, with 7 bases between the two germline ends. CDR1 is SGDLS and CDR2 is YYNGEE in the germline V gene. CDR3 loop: CASSVAAGSYEQYF. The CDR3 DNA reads TGTGCCAGCAGCGTAGCGGCAGGCTCCTACGAGCAGTACTTC.

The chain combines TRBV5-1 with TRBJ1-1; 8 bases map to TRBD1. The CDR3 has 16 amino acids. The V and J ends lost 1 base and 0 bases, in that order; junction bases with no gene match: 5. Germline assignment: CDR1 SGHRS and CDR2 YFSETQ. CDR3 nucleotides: TGCGCCAGCAGCTTGTCCCAACAGGGGGTGAACACTGAAGCTTTCTTT. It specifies CASSLSQQGVNTEAFF.

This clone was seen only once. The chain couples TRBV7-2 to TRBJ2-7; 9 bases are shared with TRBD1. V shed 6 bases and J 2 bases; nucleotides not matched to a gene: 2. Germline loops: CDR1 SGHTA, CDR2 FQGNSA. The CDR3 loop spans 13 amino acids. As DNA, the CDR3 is TGTGCCAGCAGGACAGGGGGGACCTACGAGCAGTACTTC. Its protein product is CASRTGGTYEQYF.

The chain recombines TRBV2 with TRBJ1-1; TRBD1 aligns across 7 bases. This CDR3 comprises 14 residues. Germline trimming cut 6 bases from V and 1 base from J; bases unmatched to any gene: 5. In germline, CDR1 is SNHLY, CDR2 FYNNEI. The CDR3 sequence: CASRQGQTNTEAFF. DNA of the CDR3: TGTGCCAGCAGACAGGGACAGACGAACACTGAAGCTTTCTTT.

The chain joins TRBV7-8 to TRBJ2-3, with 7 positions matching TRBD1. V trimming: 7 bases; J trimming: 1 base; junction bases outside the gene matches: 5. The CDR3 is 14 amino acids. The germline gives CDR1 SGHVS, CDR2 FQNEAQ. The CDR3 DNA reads TGTGCCAGCACCTCAGACAGGGGCACAGATACGCAGTATTTT. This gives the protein CASTSDRGTDTQYF.

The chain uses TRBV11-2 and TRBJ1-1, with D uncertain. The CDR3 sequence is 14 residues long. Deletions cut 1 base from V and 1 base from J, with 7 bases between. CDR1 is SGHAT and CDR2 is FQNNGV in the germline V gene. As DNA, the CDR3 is TGTGCCAGCAGCTTAGCACAGCAGAACACTGAAGCTTTCTTT. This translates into CASSLAQQNTEAFF.

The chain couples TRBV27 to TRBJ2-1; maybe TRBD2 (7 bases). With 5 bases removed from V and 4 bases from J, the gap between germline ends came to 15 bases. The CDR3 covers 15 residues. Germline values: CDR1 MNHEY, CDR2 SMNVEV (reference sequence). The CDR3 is CASSPGGGVYNEQFF. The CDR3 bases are TGTGCCAGCAGTCCCGGCGGGGGCGTATACAATGAGCAGTTCTTC.

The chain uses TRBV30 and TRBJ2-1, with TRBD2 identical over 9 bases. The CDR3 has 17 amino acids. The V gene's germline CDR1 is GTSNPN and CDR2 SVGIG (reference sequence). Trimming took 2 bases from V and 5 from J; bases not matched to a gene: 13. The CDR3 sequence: CAWSRGVGSGGNNEQFF. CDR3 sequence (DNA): TGTGCCTGGAGTCGAGGGGTGGGCAGCGGGGGGAACAATGAGCAGTTCTTC.

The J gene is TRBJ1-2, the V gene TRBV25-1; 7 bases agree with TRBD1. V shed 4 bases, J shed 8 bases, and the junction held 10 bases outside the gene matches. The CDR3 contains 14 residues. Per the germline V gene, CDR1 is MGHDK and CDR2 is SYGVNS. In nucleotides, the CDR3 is TGTGCCAGCAGTGCCACACAGGGGATTCGCGGCTACACCTTC. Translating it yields CASSATQGIRGYTF.

The CDR3 nucleotides read TGTGCCAGCAGCCCGCGAGGAGGGGGCGCGACTGAAGCTTTCTTT. Its translation: CASSPRGGGATEAFF. The rearrangement links TRBV6-5 to TRBJ1-1; 7 bases align to TRBD1. The CDR3 is 15 residues long. Losses at the gene ends were 6 bases for V and 5 bases for J; bases not matched to a gene: 12. Germline V lookup: CDR1 MNHEY, CDR2 SVGAGI.

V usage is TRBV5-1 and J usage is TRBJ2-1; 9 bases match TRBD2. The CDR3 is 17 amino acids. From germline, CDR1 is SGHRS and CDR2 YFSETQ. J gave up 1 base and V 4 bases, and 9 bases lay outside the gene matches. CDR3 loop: CASSGSLAGESYNEQFF. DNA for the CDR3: TGCGCCAGCAGCGGGTCTTTAGCGGGGGAATCCTACAATGAGCAGTTCTTC.

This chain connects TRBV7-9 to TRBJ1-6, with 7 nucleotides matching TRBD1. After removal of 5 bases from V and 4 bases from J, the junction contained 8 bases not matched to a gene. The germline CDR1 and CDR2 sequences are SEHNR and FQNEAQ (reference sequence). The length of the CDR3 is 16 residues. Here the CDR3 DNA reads TGTGCCAGCAGCGCGGACAGGAGCTCATATAATTCACCCCTCCACTTT. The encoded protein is CASSADRSSYNSPLHF.

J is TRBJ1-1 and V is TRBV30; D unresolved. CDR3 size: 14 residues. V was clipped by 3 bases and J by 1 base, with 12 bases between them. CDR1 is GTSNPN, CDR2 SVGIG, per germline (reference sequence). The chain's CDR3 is CAWRPGLRNTEAFF. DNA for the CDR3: TGTGCCTGGAGACCTGGCCTCCGGAACACTGAAGCTTTCTTT.

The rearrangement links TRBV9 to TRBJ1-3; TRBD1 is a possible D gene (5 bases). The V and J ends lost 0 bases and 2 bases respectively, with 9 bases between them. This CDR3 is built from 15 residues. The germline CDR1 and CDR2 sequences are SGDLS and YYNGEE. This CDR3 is CASSVDQGAGNTIYF. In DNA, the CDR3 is TGTGCCAGCAGCGTAGATCAGGGCGCTGGAAACACCATATATTTT. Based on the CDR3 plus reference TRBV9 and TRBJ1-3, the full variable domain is DSGVTQTPKHLITATGQRVTLRCSPRSGDLSVYWYQQSLDQGLQFLIQYYNGEERAKGNILERFSAQQFPDLHSELNLSSLELGDSALYFCASSVDQGAGNTIYFGEGSWLTVV.

In DNA form, the CDR3 reads TGTGCCAGCAGCTTAGCAGGGACAGGGGGATTCTACGAGCAGTACTTC. It specifies CASSLAGTGGFYEQYF. The chain employs TRBV7-6 and TRBJ2-7; 11 bases are shared with TRBD1. V lost 0 bases, J lost 3 bases, and 4 bases stayed unmatched. Germline V gene lookup returns CDR1 SGHVS and CDR2 FNYEAQ. The CDR3 consists of 16 residues.

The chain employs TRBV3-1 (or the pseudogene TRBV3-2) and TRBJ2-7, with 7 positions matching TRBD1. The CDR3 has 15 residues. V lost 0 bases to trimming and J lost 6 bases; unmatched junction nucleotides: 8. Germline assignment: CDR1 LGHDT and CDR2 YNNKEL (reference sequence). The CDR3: CASSQDFQGVSEQYF. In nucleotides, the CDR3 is TGTGCCAGCAGCCAAGATTTCCAGGGGGTGAGCGAGCAGTACTTC.

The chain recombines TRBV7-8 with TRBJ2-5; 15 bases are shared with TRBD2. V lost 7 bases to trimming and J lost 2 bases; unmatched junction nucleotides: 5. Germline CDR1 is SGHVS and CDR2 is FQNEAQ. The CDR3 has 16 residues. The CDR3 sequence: CASTWTSGGVQETQYF. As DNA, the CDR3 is TGTGCCAGCACTTGGACTAGCGGGGGGGTACAAGAGACCCAGTACTTC.

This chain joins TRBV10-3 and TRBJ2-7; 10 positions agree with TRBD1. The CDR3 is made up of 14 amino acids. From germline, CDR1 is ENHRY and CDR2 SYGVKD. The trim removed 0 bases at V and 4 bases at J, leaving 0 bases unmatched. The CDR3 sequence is CAISESGQGYEQYF. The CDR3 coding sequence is TGTGCCATCAGTGAGTCGGGACAGGGGTACGAGCAGTACTTC.

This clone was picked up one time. DNA for the CDR3: TGTGCCAGCAGCTTAGATCAGGCATGGTCACCCCTCCACTTT. This sequence encodes CASSLDQAWSPLHF. This chain connects TRBV11-2 to TRBJ1-6, with unresolved D. V lost 0 bases and J 10 bases, leaving 10 bases between the germline ends. Germline CDR1 is SGHAT and CDR2 is FQNNGV. This CDR3 is built from 14 residues.

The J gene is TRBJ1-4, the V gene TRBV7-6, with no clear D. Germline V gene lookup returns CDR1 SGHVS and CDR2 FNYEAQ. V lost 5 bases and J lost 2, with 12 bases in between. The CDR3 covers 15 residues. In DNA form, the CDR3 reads TGTGCCAGCAGCATCAATATGGGTACTAATGAAAAACTGTTTTTT. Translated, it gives CASSINMGTNEKLFF.

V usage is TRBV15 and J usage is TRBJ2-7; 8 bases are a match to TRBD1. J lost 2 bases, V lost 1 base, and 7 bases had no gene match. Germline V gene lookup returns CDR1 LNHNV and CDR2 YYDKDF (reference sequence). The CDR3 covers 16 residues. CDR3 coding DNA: TGTGCCACCAGCAGAGGACAGGGGACTTTGGCCTACGAGCAGTACTTC. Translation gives CATSRGQGTLAYEQYF. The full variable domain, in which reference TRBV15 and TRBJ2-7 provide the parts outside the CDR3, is DAMVIQNPRYQVTQFGKPVTLSCSQTLNHNVMYWYQQKSSQAPKLLFHYYDKDFNNEADTPDNFQSRRPNTSFCFLDIRSPGLGDTAMYLCATSRGQGTLAYEQYFGPGTRLTVT.

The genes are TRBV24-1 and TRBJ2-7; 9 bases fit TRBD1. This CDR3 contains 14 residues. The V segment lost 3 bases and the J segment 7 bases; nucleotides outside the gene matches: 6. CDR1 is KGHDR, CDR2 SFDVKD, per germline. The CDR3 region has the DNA TGTGCCACCAGTGATCCCGGGACAGGGAGTGAGCAGTACTTC. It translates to CATSDPGTGSEQYF.

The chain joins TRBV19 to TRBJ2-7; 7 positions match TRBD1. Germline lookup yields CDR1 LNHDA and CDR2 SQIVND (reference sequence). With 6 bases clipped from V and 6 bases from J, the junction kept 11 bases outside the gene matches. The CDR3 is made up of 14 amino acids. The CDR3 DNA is TGTGCCAGTAGGTCGACAGGGAGTTCCCCCGAGCAGTACTTC. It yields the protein CASRSTGSSPEQYF. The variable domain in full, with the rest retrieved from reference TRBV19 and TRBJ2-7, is DGGITQSPKYLFRKEGQNVTLSCEQNLNHDAMYWYRQDPGQGLRLIYYSQIVNDFQKGDIAEGYSVSREKKESFPLTVTSAQKNPTAFYLCASRSTGSSPEQYFGPGTRLTVT.

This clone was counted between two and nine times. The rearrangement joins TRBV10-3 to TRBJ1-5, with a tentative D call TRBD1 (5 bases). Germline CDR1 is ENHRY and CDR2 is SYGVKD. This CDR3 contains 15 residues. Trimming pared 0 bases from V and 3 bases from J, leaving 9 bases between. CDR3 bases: TGTGCCATCAGTGAGTCCACAGGAGACAATCAGCCCCAGCATTTT. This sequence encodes CAISESTGDNQPQHF.

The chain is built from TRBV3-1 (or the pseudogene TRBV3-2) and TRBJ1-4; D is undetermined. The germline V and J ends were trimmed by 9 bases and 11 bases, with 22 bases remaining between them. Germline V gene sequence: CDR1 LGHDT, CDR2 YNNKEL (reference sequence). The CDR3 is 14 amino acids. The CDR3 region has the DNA TGTGCCAGTACGTCCCCTAATCCTAGGGAGAAACTGTTTTTT. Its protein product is CASTSPNPREKLFF.

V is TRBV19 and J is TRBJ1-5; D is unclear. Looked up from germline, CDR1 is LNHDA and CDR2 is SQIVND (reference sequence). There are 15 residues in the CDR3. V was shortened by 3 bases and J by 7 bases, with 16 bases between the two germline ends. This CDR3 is CASSMEGYYGQPQHF. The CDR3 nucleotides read TGTGCCAGTAGTATGGAAGGGTACTATGGACAGCCCCAGCATTTT.

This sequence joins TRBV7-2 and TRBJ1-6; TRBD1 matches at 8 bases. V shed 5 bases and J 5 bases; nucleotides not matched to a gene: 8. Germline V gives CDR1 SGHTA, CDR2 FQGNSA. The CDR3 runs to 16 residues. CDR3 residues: CASSPQDRADNSPLHF. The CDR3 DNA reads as TGTGCCAGCAGCCCCCAGGACAGGGCTGATAATTCACCCCTCCACTTT.

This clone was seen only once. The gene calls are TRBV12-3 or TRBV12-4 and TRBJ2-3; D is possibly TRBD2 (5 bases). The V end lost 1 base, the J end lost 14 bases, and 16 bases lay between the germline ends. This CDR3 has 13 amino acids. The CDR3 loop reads CASSLGWPNAGYF. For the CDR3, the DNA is TGTGCCAGCAGTTTAGGGTGGCCAAACGCGGGGTATTTT.